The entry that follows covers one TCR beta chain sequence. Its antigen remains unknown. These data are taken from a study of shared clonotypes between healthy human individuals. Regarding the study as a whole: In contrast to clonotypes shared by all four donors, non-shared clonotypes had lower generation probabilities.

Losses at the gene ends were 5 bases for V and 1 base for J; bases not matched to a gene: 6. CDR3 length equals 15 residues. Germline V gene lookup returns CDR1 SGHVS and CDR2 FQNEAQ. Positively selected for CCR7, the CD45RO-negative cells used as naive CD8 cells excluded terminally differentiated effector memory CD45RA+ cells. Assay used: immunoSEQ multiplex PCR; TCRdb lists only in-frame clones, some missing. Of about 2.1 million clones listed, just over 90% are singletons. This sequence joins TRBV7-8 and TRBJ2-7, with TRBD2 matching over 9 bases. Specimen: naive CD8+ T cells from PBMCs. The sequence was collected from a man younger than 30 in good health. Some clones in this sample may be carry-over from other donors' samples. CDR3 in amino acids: CASSLRTSVSYEQYF. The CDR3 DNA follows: TGTGCCAGCAGCCTCAGGACTAGCGTGTCCTACGAGCAGTACTTC. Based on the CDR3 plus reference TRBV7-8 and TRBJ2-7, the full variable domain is GAGVSQSPRYKVAKRGQDVALRCDPISGHVSLFWYQQALGQGPEFLTYFQNEAQLDKSGLPSDRFFAERPEGSVSTLKIQRTQQEDSAVYLCASSLRTSVSYEQYFGPGTRLTVT.